Described below is a single T cell receptor beta chain sequence and its context. Data came from immunoSEQ multiplex PCR; TCRdb stores just in-frame clones and leaves some out. The table shows about 220,000 clones, with roughly 89% occurring only once. This entry comes from a study of blood T cell repertoires in COVID-19. In the study overall: Nucleic acid was either cDNA or gDNA, and it came from T cells, B-cell-depleted T cells, or PBMCs.

Participants' reported clinical history set cohort assignment. CDR1 and CDR2 from the germline V gene are LGHNA and YSLEER. After removal of 5 bases from V and 4 bases from J, the junction contained 4 bases not matched to a gene. This CDR3 has 13 amino acids. Sequencing was carried out using PBMCs or T cells enriched from blood (not recorded which). The rearrangement uses TRBV4-3 and TRBJ1-1, with 7 bases aligning to TRBD1. The TCR comes from a woman in her 40s who had recovered from COVID-19. The CDR3 DNA reads TGCGCCAGCAGCGGACCAGGGGGCACTGAAGCTTTCTTT. It is translated as CASSGPGGTEAFF.